A selection of T cell receptor beta chains follows, all from one sample in a study of blood T cell repertoires in COVID-19. Produced via immunoSEQ multiplex PCR; TCRdb's table is partial and in-frame only. In the table there are under 250,000 clones, almost 85% of which are singletons. The material sequenced was peripheral blood. These receptors all come from a man between 45 and 60 years old with acute or convalescent COVID-19. The CDR3 runs from the conserved cysteine through the conserved F or W. D genes are given only for firm matches. The listing skips clone size in some rows; elsewhere it reads once, few, many or a size class.

D,J,size,V,CDR3,DNA
.,TRBJ1-2,.,TRBV10-3,CAISESPENYGYTF,TGTGCCATCAGTGAGTCTCCCGAGAACTATGGCTACACCTTC
.,TRBJ1-2,.,TRBV9,CASSVAGGLNGYTF,TGTGCCAGCAGCGTAGCGGGGGGCTTGAATGGCTACACCTTC
.,TRBJ2-7,.,TRBV5-6,CASSSPSYEQYF,TGTGCCAGCAGCTCTCCTTCCTACGAGCAGTACTTC
TRBD1,TRBJ1-2,.,TRBV6-1,CASSEGARGLYGYTF,TGTGCCAGCAGTGAAGGGGCCAGGGGGCTTTATGGCTACACCTTC
.,TRBJ1-4,.,TRBV9,CASSVAPSRGTGNEKLFF,TGTGCCAGCAGCGTAGCCCCAAGTCGGGGGACGGGTAATGAAAAACTGTTTTTT
TRBD2,TRBJ2-3,.,TRBV4-1,CASSQDQGASGGGTSQYF,TGCGCCAGCAGCCAAGATCAAGGGGCTAGCGGGGGGGGTACGTCGCAGTATTTT
.,TRBJ1-5,once,TRBV28,CASILGGTNQPQHF,TGTGCCAGCATCTTGGGAGGGACCAATCAGCCCCAGCATTTT
.,TRBJ2-7,.,TRBV9,CASSVDRADEQYF,TGTGCCAGCAGCGTAGACAGGGCGGACGAGCAGTACTTC
.,TRBJ1-1,few,TRBV28,CATEYEQRAFF,TGTGCCACCGAGTACGAGCAACGAGCTTTCTTT
.,TRBJ2-3,.,TRBV3-1/TRBV3-2,CASSQGNSVDTQYF,TGTGCCAGCAGCCAGGGCAATAGCGTAGATACGCAGTATTTT
.,TRBJ1-2,few,TRBV27,CASSLRSRGTNYGYTF,TGTGCCAGCAGTTTACGTTCTAGGGGGACTAACTATGGCTACACCTTC
.,TRBJ1-2,.,TRBV11-3,CASSPDKGGFSGYTF,TGTGCCAGCAGCCCGGACAAGGGGGGGTTCTCTGGCTACACCTTC
TRBD1,TRBJ2-2,.,TRBV9,CASSAKRGTGDLTGELFF,TGTGCCAGCAGCGCCAAGAGAGGGACAGGGGACTTGACCGGGGAGCTGTTTTTT
.,TRBJ2-7,.,TRBV2,CASSDSLQLYEQYF,TGTGCCAGCAGTGATAGCCTTCAACTATACGAGCAGTACTTC
TRBD1,TRBJ1-2,.,TRBV28,CASSPRGYYGYTF,TGTGCCAGCAGCCCCAGGGGGTACTATGGCTACACCTTC
.,TRBJ2-7,.,TRBV7-9,CASSLANYEQYF,TGTGCCAGCAGCTTAGCTAATTACGAGCAGTACTTC
.,TRBJ1-4,.,TRBV6-5,CASGTTIAEKLFF,TGTGCCAGCGGGACAACGATCGCTGAAAAACTGTTTTTT
.,TRBJ1-2,.,TRBV7-8,CASSLDRVDGYTF,TGTGCCAGCAGCTTAGACCGGGTTGATGGCTACACCTTC
.,TRBJ1-1,.,TRBV6-5,CASSLRGITEAFF,TGTGCCAGCAGTTTAAGAGGGATCACTGAAGCTTTCTTT
.,TRBJ2-3,.,TRBV2,CASSTTVPSAGDTQYF,TGTGCCAGCAGTACAACGGTTCCCTCAGCAGGGGATACGCAGTATTTT
TRBD1,TRBJ1-2,once,TRBV5-1,CASSPRGLEGYTF,TGCGCCAGCAGCCCCAGGGGGCTAGAGGGCTACACCTTC
TRBD1,TRBJ1-2,.,TRBV6-5,CASSQWTGANYGYTF,TGTGCCAGCAGCCAATGGACAGGCGCTAACTATGGCTACACCTTC
TRBD2,TRBJ2-3,.,TRBV5-8,CASSLLASGFSTDTQYF,TGTGCCAGCAGCTTGTTGGCTAGCGGGTTTAGCACAGATACGCAGTATTTT
TRBD1,TRBJ1-1,.,TRBV6-1,CASSDRTGGNTEAFF,TGTGCCAGCAGTGATCGGACAGGGGGCAACACTGAAGCTTTCTTT
.,TRBJ2-7,.,TRBV7-2,CASSSGVGSSYEQYF,TGTGCCAGCAGCTCGGGGGTAGGTTCCTCCTACGAGCAGTACTTC
TRBD1,TRBJ2-7,once,TRBV18,CASSPGTGYEQYF,TGTGCCAGCTCACCCGGGACAGGCTACGAGCAGTACTTC
TRBD2,TRBJ2-1,.,TRBV4-1,CASSPGGGAREVYNEQFF,TGCGCCAGCAGCCCCGGGGGTGGGGCGCGGGAGGTCTACAATGAGCAGTTCTTC
.,TRBJ1-1,.,TRBV5-1,CASSLRAGNTEAFF,TGCGCCAGCAGCTTGAGAGCGGGGAACACTGAAGCTTTCTTT
.,TRBJ1-3,.,TRBV19,CASSIFALTSGNTIYF,TGTGCCAGTAGTATTTTTGCGCTTACCTCTGGAAACACCATATATTTT
TRBD1,TRBJ2-2,.,TRBV4-2,CASSQRKGGRWSGELFF,TGTGCCAGCAGCCAAAGGAAAGGGGGCCGGTGGTCCGGGGAGCTGTTTTTT
.,TRBJ2-7,.,TRBV5-1,CASSLGTPTVTYEQYF,TGCGCCAGCAGCTTGGGCACCCCCACAGTTACCTACGAGCAGTACTTC
.,TRBJ1-3,.,TRBV5-4,CASRVMSSGNTIYF,TGTGCCAGCAGGGTTATGAGCTCTGGAAACACCATATATTTT
TRBD1,TRBJ1-2,.,TRBV30,CAWSVSDRGYGYTF,TGTGCCTGGAGTGTCTCAGACAGGGGCTATGGCTACACCTTC
.,TRBJ1-1,.,TRBV7-9,CASRSNKDIMNTEAFF,TGTGCCAGCAGGTCCAATAAGGACATCATGAACACTGAAGCTTTCTTT
TRBD2,TRBJ2-7,.,TRBV9,CASSPSGSPYEQYF,TGTGCCAGCAGCCCTAGCGGGTCCCCCTACGAGCAGTACTTC
.,TRBJ1-6,few,TRBV1,CTSSQVGGEPYNSPLHF,TGCACCAGCAGCCAAGTCGGAGGGGAACCCTATAATTCACCCCTCCACTTT
.,TRBJ2-7,few,TRBV7-8,CASRRGVLSYEQYF,TGTGCCAGCAGGCGGGGAGTTCTCTCCTACGAGCAGTACTTC
TRBD2,TRBJ2-2,.,TRBV2,CASTPGLAGTGELFF,TGTGCCAGCACCCCGGGACTAGCGGGGACCGGGGAGCTGTTTTTT
TRBD2,TRBJ2-1,.,TRBV7-3,CASSPAGGSYNEQFF,TGTGCCAGCAGTCCAGCGGGGGGCTCCTACAATGAGCAGTTCTTC
TRBD1,TRBJ2-7,.,TRBV3-1/TRBV3-2,CASSRFRGPDYEQYF,TGTGCCAGCAGCCGTTTCAGGGGGCCCGACTACGAGCAGTACTTC
TRBD1,TRBJ2-1,few,TRBV9,CASSPRTGPNFNEQFF,TGTGCCAGCAGCCCCCGGACAGGGCCAAATTTTAATGAGCAGTTCTTC
TRBD1,TRBJ2-1,once,TRBV7-3,CASSFRDRGNEQFF,TGTGCCAGCAGCTTCCGGGACAGGGGGAATGAGCAGTTCTTC
.,TRBJ1-1,once,TRBV28,CASSLTGWLGAEAFF,TGTGCCAGCAGTTTGACGGGTTGGTTAGGGGCTGAAGCTTTCTTT
.,TRBJ2-7,.,TRBV5-1,CASSSGLESYEQYF,TGCGCCAGCAGCTCCGGACTGGAATCCTACGAGCAGTACTTC
.,TRBJ2-7,.,TRBV14,CASSPRTGSSYEQYF,TGTGCCAGCAGCCCGCGGACTGGTAGCTCCTACGAGCAGTACTTC